The sequence of this TCR beta chain was determined in a study of response to subunit inactivated influenza vaccine. Study-wide results and caveats: Every seasonal influenza vaccination brings in few new T cells, the authors suggested.

V trimming: 9 bases; J trimming: 3 bases; junction bases outside the gene matches: 9. CDR1 SNHLY and CDR2 FYNNEI come from the germline V gene. The CDR3 spans 14 residues. Regarding this clonotype: Antigen: not known.

TCRdb reprocessed the RT-PCR reads via MiXCR and lists one record per CDR3 protein. The table has just under 550,000 distinct CDR3 sequences, under 30% seen once. This same sample was also part of a study on T cells expressing NK-cell markers. As that report states: The authors made TCR beta cDNA libraries by 5'RACE template switching. This switching added a universal primer site and UMIs. Sequencing of TCR beta repertoires drew on sorted CD3+CD56+NKG2C+, CD3+CD56+NKG2C- and CD3+CD56-NKG2C+ T cells. One of the eight sequenced donors was seronegative, whereas the other seven were HCMV-seropositive. Roughly six donors showed dominant NKG2C+ clonotypes comprising about 1.0-7.0% of their CD8+ T cells.

This sample comprised CD4+ T cells sorted from PBMCs, obtained about 12 days after vaccination. The sequence came from a middle-aged man who received an inactivated influenza vaccine. This sequence joins TRBV2 and TRBJ2-7, with TRBD1 identical over 9 bases. In DNA form, the CDR3 reads TGTGCCAGTCACAGGACAGGGGCAAGCTACGAGCAGTACTTC. Its translation is CASHRTGASYEQYF.